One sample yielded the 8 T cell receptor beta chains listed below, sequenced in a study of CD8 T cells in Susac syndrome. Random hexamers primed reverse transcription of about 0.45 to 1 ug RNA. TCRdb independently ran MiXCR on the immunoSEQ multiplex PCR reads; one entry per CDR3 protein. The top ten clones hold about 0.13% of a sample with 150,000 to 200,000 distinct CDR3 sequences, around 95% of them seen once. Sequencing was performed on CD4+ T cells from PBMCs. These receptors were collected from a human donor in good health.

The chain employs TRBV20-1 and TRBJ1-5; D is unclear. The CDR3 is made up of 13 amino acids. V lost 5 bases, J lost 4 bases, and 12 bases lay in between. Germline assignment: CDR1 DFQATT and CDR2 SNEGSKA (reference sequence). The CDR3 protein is CSAVSVSNQPQHF. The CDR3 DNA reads TGCAGTGCTGTATCCGTGAGTAATCAGCCCCAGCATTTT.

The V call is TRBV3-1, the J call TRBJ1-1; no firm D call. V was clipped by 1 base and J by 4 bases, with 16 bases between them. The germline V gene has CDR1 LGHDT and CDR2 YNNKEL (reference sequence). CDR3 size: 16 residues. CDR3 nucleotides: TGTGCCAGCAGCCAAGTCCCCCCAGGCGGCGGCACTGAAGCTTTCTTT. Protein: CASSQVPPGGGTEAFF. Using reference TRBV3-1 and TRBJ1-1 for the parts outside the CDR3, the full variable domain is DTAVSQTPKYLVTQMGNDKSIKCEQNLGHDTMYWYKQDSKKFLKIMFSYNNKELIINETVPNRFSPKSPDKAHLNLHINSLELGDSAVYFCASSQVPPGGGTEAFFGQGTRLTVV.

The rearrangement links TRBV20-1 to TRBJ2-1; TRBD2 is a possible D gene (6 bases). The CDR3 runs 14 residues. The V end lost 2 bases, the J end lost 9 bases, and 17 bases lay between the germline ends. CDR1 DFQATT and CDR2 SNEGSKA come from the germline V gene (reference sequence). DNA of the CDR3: TGCAGTGCTAGACGGGACTTGTCCTCAGGTGAGCAGTTCTTC. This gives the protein CSARRDLSSGEQFF.

The chain's CDR3 is CASSLRWSDTDTQYF. CDR3 sequence (DNA): TGTGCCAGCAGCTTACGGTGGAGTGACACAGATACGCAGTATTTT. This chain connects TRBV7-8 to TRBJ2-3; no clear D gene. The germline V gene encodes CDR1 SGHVS and CDR2 FQNEAQ. CDR3 length: 15 residues. Trimming removed 2 bases from V and 2 bases from J, with 11 bases in between. The variable domain in full, completed from reference TRBV7-8 and TRBJ2-3, reads GAGVSQSPRYKVAKRGQDVALRCDPISGHVSLFWYQQALGQGPEFLTYFQNEAQLDKSGLPSDRFFAERPEGSVSTLKIQRTQQEDSAVYLCASSLRWSDTDTQYFGPGTRLTVL.

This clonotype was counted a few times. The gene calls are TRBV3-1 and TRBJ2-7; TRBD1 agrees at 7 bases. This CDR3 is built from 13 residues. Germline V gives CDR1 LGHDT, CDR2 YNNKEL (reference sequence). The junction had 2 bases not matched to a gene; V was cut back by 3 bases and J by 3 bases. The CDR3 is CASSHRDSYEQYF. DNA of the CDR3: TGTGCCAGCAGCCACCGGGACAGCTACGAGCAGTACTTC.

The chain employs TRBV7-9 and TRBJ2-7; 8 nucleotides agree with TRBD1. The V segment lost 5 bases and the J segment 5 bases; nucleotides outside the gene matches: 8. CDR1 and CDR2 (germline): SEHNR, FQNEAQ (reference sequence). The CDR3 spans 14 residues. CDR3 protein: CASSIGQGFNEQYF. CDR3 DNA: TGTGCCAGCAGCATCGGACAGGGATTTAACGAGCAGTACTTC. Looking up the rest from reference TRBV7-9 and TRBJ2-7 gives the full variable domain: DTGVSQNPRHKITKRGQNVTFRCDPISEHNRLYWYRQTLGQGPEFLTYFQNEAQLEKSRLLSDRFSAERPKGSFSTLEIQRTEQGDSAMYLCASSIGQGFNEQYFGPGTRLTVT.

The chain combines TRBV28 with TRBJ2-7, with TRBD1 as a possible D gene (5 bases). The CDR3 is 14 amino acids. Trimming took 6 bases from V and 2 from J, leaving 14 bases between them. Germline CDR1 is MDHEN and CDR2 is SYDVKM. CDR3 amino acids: CASSHPDRAYEQYF. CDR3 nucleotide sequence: TGTGCCAGCAGCCACCCCGACAGAGCCTACGAGCAGTACTTC.

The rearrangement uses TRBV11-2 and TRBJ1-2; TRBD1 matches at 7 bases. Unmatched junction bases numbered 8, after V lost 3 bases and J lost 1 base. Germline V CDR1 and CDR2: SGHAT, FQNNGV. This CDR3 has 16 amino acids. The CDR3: CASSLALTGDNYGYTF. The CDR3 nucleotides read TGTGCCAGCAGCTTGGCGCTCACAGGGGATAACTATGGCTACACCTTC.